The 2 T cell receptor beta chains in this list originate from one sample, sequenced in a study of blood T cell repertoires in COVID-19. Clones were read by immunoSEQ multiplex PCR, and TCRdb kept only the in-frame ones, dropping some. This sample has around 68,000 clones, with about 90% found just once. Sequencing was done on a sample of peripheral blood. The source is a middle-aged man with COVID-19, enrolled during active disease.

The CDR3 reads CASSVHSSRGSGANVLTF. The DNA for the CDR3 is TGTGCCAGCAGCGTCCATAGCTCCCGCGGCTCTGGGGCCAACGTCCTGACTTTC. V usage is TRBV9 and J usage is TRBJ2-6, with D unclear. The CDR3 has 18 amino acids. V lost 2 bases and J 0 bases, leaving 15 bases between the germline ends. CDR1 and CDR2 from the germline V gene are SGDLS and YYNGEE.

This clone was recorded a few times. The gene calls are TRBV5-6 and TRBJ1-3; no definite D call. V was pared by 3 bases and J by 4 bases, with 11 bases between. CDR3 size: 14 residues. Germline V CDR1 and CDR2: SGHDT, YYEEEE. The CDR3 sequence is CASSSVSSGNTIYF. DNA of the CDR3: TGTGCCAGCAGCTCTGTGTCGTCCGGAAACACCATATATTTT. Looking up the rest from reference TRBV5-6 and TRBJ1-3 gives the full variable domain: DAGVTQSPTHLIKTRGQQVTLRCSPKSGHDTVSWYQQALGQGPQFIFQYYEEEERQRGNFPDRFSGHQFPNYSSELNVNALLLGDSALYLCASSSVSSGNTIYFGEGSWLTVV.